The 9 T cell receptor beta chains in this list originate from one sample, sequenced in a study of OX40 agonist ivuxolimab in advanced cancers. The table came from immunoSEQ multiplex PCR; TCRdb's copy has only in-frame clones and leaves some out. The table shows around 70,000 clones, with around 88% occurring only once. The starting material was CD4+ or CD8+ T cells sorted from blood, obtained in a trial of the OX40 agonist ivuxolimab. The receptors originated from an adult with an advanced solid tumor such as melanoma, head and neck, liver or kidney cancer.

The rearrangement joins TRBV6-6 to TRBJ1-2; D is undetermined. Germline CDR1 MNHNY, CDR2 SVGAGI (reference sequence). V dropped 2 bases and J dropped 8 bases, with 12 bases sitting between them. This CDR3 has 13 amino acids. DNA for the CDR3: TGTGCCAGCAGTTACGTGGGAAGGGTCGGCTACACCTTC. It specifies CASSYVGRVGYTF.

V and J are TRBV6-6 and TRBJ2-5; TRBD1 aligns across 8 bases. The CDR3 length is 14 residues. CDR1 MNHNY and CDR2 SVGAGI come from the germline V gene (reference sequence). Trimming at V came to 2 bases and at J to 4 bases, leaving 3 bases not matched to a gene. CDR3 loop: CASSYQGTGETQYF. In DNA form, the CDR3 reads TGTGCCAGCAGTTACCAGGGGACAGGAGAGACCCAGTACTTC.

This chain connects TRBV20-1 to TRBJ2-7; D not certain. This CDR3 is built from 11 residues. The germline V gene has CDR1 DFQATT and CDR2 SNEGSKA (reference sequence). Trimming pared 3 bases from V and 6 bases from J, leaving 9 bases between. CDR3 nucleotides: TGCAGTGCTAGTTTCTACAGCGAGCAGTACTTC. It encodes CSASFYSEQYF.

This chain connects TRBV10-3 to TRBJ1-1; a possible D gene is TRBD1 (5 bases). The CDR3 is 15 residues long. V shed 2 bases and J shed 1 base, with 11 bases lying between them. Per the germline V gene, CDR1 is ENHRY and CDR2 is SYGVKD. The CDR3 coding sequence is TGTGCCATCAGTGAGCCCCGACAGAGGAACACTGAAGCTTTCTTT. It codes for CAISEPRQRNTEAFF.

This chain links TRBV9 with TRBJ1-6; D uncertain. Germline assignment: CDR1 SGDLS and CDR2 YYNGEE. This CDR3 has 13 amino acids. With 0 bases removed from V and 7 bases from J, the gap between germline ends came to 5 bases. CDR3 sequence (DNA): TGTGCCAGCAGCGTAGTGGGCAATTCACCCCTCCACTTT. It yields the protein CASSVVGNSPLHF.

The V and J genes are TRBV2 and TRBJ1-3; TRBD1 matches at 11 bases. CDR3 length equals 15 residues. The germline gives CDR1 SNHLY, CDR2 FYNNEI. With V trimmed by 6 bases and J by 2 bases, 3 bases remained unmatched. In DNA, the CDR3 is TGTGCCAGCAGGGGGACAGGGGGGACTGGAAACACCATATATTTT. This codes for CASRGTGGTGNTIYF.

The chain is built from TRBV19 and TRBJ1-1; 7 bases line up with TRBD1. CDR1 and CDR2 (germline): LNHDA, SQIVND (reference sequence). The CDR3 has 13 residues. V lost 7 bases to trimming and J lost 3 bases; unmatched junction nucleotides: 5. The CDR3, as DNA: TGTGCCAGTACCCTCCAGGGGGACACTGAAGCTTTCTTT. Its translation is CASTLQGDTEAFF.

CDR3 nucleotides: TGTGCCAGCTCACCGACTAGCGGGAACAATGAGCAGTTCTTC. Its protein is CASSPTSGNNEQFF. The chain has TRBV18 and TRBJ2-1; 11 bases are shared with TRBD2. V shed 3 bases and J 5 bases; nucleotides not matched to a gene: 0. Germline lookup yields CDR1 KGHSH and CDR2 LQKENI. The CDR3 is 14 amino acids.

The chain couples TRBV5-1 to TRBJ1-1, with 8 positions matching TRBD1. The CDR3 covers 15 residues. Germline V gives CDR1 SGHRS, CDR2 YFSETQ. Trimming cost V 1 base and J 1 base; bases outside gene matches: 3. CDR3 amino acids: CASSLWTGTNTEAFF. CDR3 nucleotide sequence: TGCGCCAGCAGCTTGTGGACAGGGACGAACACTGAAGCTTTCTTT.